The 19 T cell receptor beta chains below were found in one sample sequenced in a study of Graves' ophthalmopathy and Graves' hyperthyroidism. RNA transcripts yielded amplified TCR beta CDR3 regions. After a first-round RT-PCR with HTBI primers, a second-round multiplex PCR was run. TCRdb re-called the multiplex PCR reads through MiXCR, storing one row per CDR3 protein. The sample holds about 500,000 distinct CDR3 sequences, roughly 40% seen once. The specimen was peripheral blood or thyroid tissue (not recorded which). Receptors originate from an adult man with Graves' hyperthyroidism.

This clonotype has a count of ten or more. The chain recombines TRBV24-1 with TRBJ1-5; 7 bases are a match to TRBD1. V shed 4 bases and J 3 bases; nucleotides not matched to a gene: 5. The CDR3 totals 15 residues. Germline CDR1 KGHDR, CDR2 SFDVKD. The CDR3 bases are TGTGCCACCAGTGACCGGACAGGTCCCAATCAGCCCCAGCATTTT. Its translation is CATSDRTGPNQPQHF.

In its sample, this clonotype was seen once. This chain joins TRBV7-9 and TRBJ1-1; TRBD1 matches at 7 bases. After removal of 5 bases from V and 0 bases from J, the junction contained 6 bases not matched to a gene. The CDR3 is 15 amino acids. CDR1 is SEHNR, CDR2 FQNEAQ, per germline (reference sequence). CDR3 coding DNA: TGTGCCAGCAGCCCCTCGACAGGGATGAACACTGAAGCTTTCTTT. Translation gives CASSPSTGMNTEAFF.

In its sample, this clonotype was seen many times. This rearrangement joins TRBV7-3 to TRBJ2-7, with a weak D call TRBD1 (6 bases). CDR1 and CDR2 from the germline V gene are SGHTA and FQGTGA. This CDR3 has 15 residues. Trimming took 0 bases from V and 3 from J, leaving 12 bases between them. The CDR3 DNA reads TGTGCCAGCAGCTTAACTCCAGGGGCAATCTACGAGCAGTACTTC. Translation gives CASSLTPGAIYEQYF.

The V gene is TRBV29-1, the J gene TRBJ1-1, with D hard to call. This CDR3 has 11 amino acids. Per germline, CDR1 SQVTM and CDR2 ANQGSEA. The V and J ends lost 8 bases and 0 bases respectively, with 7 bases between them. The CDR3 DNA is TGCAGCAACAGCGTGAACACTGAAGCTTTCTTT. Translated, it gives CSNSVNTEAFF. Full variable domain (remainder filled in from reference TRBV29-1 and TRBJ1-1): SAVISQKPSRDICQRGTSLTIQCQVDSQVTMMFWYRQQPGQSLTLIATANQGSEATYESGFVIDKFPISRPNLTFSTLTVSNMSPEDSSIYLCSNSVNTEAFFGQGTRLTVV.

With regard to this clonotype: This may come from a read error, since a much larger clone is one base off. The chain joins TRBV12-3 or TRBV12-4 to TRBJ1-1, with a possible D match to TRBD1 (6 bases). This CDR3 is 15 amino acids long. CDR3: CASSLGDNLNTEALF. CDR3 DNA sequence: TGTGCCAGCAGTTTGGGGGACAATCTGAACACTGAAGCTTTATTT.

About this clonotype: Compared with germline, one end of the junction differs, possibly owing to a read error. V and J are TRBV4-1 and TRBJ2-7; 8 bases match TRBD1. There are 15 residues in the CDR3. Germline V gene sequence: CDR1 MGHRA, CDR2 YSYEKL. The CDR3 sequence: CASSQGTGISYKQYF. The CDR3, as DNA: TGCGCCAGCAGCCAAGGGACAGGGATCTCCTACAAGCAGTACTTC.

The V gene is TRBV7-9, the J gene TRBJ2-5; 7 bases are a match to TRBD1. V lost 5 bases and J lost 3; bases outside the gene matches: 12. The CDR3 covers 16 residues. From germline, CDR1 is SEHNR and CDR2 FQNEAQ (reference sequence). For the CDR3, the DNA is TGTGCCAGCAGCAGAGGTTGGGTAGGGGGCGAAGAGACCCAGTACTTC. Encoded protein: CASSRGWVGGEETQYF.

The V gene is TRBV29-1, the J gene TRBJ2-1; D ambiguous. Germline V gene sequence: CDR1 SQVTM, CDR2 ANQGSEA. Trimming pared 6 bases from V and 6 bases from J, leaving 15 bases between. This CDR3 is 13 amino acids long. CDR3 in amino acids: CSVGLLLRNEQFF. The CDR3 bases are TGCAGCGTCGGATTGCTCCTGCGCAATGAGCAGTTCTTC.

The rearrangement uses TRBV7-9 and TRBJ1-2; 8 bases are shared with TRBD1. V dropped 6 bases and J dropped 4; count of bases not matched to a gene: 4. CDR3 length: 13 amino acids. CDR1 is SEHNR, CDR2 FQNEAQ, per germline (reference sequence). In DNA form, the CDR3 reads TGTGCCAGCAGAGCAGGGGGCATCTATGGCTACACCTTC. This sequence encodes CASRAGGIYGYTF. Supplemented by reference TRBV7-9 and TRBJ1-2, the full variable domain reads DTGVSQNPRHKITKRGQNVTFRCDPISEHNRLYWYRQTLGQGPEFLTYFQNEAQLEKSRLLSDRFSAERPKGSFSTLEIQRTEQGDSAMYLCASRAGGIYGYTFGSGTRLTVV.

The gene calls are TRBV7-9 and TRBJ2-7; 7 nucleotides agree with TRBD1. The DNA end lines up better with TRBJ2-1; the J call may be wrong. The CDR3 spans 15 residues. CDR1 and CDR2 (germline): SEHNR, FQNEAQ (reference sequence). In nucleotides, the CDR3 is TGTGCCAGCAGCTTGATGTCCGGGACAGCGCATGAGCAGTTCTTC. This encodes CASSLMSGTAHEQFF.

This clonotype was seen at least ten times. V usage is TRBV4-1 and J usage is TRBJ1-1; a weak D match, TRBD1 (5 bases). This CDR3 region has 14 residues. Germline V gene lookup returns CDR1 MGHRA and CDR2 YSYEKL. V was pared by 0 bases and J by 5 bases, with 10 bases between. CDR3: CASSQDTGRTEAFF. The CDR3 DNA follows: TGCGCCAGCAGCCAAGATACAGGAAGAACTGAAGCTTTCTTT.

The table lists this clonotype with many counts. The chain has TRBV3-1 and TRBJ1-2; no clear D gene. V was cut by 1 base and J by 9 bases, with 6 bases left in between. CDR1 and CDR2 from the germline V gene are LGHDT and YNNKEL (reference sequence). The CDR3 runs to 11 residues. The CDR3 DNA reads TGTGCCAGCAGCCAAGTGGGGAGCTACACCTTC. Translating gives CASSQVGSYTF.

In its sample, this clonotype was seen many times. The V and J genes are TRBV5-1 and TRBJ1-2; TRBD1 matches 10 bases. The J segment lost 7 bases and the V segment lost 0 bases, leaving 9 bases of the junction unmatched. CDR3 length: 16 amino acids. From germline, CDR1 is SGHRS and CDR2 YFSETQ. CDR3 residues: CASSLVGADRGLGYTF. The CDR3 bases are TGCGCCAGCAGCTTGGTTGGGGCTGACAGGGGGCTTGGCTACACCTTC. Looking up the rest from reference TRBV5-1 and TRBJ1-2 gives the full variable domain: KAGVTQTPRYLIKTRGQQVTLSCSPISGHRSVSWYQQTPGQGLQFLFEYFSETQRNKGNFPGRFSGRQFSNSRSEMNVSTLELGDSALYLCASSLVGADRGLGYTFGSGTRLTVV.

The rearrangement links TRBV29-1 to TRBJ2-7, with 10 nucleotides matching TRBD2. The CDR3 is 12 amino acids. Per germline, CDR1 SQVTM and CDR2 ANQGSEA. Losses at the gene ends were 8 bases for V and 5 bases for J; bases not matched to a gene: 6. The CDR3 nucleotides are TGCAGCTTGAGCGGGAGGGCCGACGAGCAGTACTTC. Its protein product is CSLSGRADEQYF.

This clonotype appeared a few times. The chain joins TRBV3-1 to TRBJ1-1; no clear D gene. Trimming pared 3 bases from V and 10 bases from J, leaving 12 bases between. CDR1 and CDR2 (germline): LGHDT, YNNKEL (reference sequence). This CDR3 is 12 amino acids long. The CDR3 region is CASSQHGVGAFF. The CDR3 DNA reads TGTGCCAGCAGCCAGCACGGAGTAGGAGCTTTCTTT.

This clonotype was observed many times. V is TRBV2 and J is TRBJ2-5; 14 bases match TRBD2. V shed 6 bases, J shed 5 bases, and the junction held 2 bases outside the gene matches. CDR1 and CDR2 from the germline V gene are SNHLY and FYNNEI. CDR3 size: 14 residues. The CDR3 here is CASSWTSGRETQYF. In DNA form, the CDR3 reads TGTGCCAGCAGCTGGACTAGCGGGAGGGAGACCCAGTACTTC.

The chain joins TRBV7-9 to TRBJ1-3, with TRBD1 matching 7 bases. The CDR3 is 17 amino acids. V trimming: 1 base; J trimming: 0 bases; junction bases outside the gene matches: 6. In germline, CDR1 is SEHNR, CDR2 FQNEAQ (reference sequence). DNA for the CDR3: TGTGCCAGCAGCTTAGGGACAGGCCCCCGCTCTGGAAACACCATATATTTT. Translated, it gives CASSLGTGPRSGNTIYF.

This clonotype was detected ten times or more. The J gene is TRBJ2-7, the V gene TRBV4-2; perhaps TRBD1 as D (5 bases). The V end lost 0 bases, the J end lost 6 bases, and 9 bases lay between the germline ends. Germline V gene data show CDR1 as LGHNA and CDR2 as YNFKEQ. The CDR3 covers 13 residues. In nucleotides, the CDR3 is TGTGCCAGCAGCCAAGACAGGGTCTCCGAGCAGTACTTC. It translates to CASSQDRVSEQYF.

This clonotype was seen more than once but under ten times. DNA for the CDR3: TGTGCCAGTACGACAGGGTCAAACACTGGAAACACCATATATTTT. The encoded protein is CASTTGSNTGNTIYF. The V call is TRBV19, the J call TRBJ1-3; 7 nucleotides agree with TRBD1. Trimming took 7 bases from V and 2 from J; bases not matched to a gene: 8. The length of the CDR3 is 15 residues. Germline lookup yields CDR1 LNHDA and CDR2 SQIVND (reference sequence).